This TCR beta chain comes out of a study of blood T cell repertoires in COVID-19. Whole-study context: PBMCs, B-cell-depleted T cells, or T cells were the source of the cDNA or gDNA that made up the material.

As processed by the authors: Estimated nucleated cell counts came from reference gene primer amplification. Libraries were prepared by immunoSEQ multiplex PCR; TCRdb keeps only in-frame clonotypes and omits some of them. Clonal size and the V and J genes are those of that table, whereas D and trimming came from the DNA. The sample carries more than 200,000 clones, over 75% recorded once. Deletions cut 2 bases from V and 7 bases from J, with 8 bases between. CDR1 is MNHEY, CDR2 SVGAGI, per germline. The CDR3 runs to 13 residues. Donors were grouped by their self-reported clinical history. Either two negative PCRs, clearance, or symptom resolution qualified Cohort 3 donors as recovered.

The V call is TRBV6-5, the J call TRBJ1-4; D is ambiguous. The origin of this receptor is a man aged 40-49 years who had recovered from COVID-19. The sequenced sample consisted of PBMCs or T cells enriched from blood (not recorded which). CDR3 nucleotides: TGTGCCAGCAGTTACCCCGGGTCTGAAAAACTGTTTTTT. Translating it yields CASSYPGSEKLFF.